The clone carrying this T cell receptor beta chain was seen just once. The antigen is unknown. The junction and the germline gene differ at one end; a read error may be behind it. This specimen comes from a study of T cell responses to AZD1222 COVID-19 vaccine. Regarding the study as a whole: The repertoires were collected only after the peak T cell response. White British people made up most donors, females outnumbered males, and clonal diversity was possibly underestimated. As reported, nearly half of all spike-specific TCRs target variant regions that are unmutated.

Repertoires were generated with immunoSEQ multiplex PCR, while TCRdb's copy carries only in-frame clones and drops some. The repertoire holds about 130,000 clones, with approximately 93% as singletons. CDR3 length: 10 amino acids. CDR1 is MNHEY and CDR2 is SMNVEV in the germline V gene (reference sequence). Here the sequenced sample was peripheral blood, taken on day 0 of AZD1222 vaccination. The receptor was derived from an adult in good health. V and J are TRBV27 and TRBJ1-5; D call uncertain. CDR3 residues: CVSCNQPQHF. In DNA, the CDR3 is TGCGTATCTTGCAATCAGCCCCAGCATTTT.